This record concerns one T cell receptor beta chain sequence. These data are taken from a study of blood T cell repertoires in COVID-19. At the level of the study: Samples of COVID-19 (acute and convalescent) were obtained from the United States, Italy and Spain. Sources were T cells, B-cell-depleted T cells, or PBMCs; the material itself was cDNA or gDNA.

Sequenced by immunoSEQ multiplex PCR; TCRdb stores in-frame clones only, minus some. The repertoire includes 70,000 to 80,000 clones, 80% of them detected once, and approximately 12% sits in the top ten. Trimming pared 6 bases from V and 5 bases from J, leaving 13 bases between. The CDR3 contains 14 residues. The germline V gene encodes CDR1 MNHEY and CDR2 SVGAGI. The chain uses TRBV6-5 and TRBJ2-2; D is possibly TRBD1 (5 bases). Sequenced material: peripheral blood. The receptor's source is a human donor in a cohort sampled during active COVID-19. The CDR3 region has the DNA TGTGCCAGCAGAAGACAGAAGGGAACCGGGGAGCTGTTTTTT. The encoded protein is CASRRQKGTGELFF.